These 10 T cell receptor beta chains share one sample of origin, sequenced in a study of blood T cell repertoires in COVID-19. Assay: immunoSEQ multiplex PCR; the TCRdb copy retains only in-frame clones and omits some. The sample records a few hundred thousand clones, 65% to 90% being singletons. The sequenced sample was peripheral blood. The receptors here all came from a human donor in a cohort sampled during active COVID-19.

The rearrangement joins TRBV5-4 to TRBJ2-3; D is unresolved. Looked up from germline, CDR1 is SGHNT and CDR2 is YYREEE (reference sequence). Trimming stripped 5 bases from V and 5 bases from J, with 12 bases between. This CDR3 is built from 13 residues. CDR3 residues: CASRAVDEDTQYF. The CDR3 DNA reads TGTGCCAGCAGGGCAGTCGATGAAGATACGCAGTATTTT.

The chain combines TRBV5-6 with TRBJ2-7; D is ambiguous. Germline V gene data show CDR1 as SGHDT and CDR2 as YYEEEE. This CDR3 has 14 amino acids. The V end was cut by 0 bases, the J end by 2 bases, with 9 bases between. CDR3 sequence reads: CASSLGLMAYEQYF. The CDR3 region has the DNA TGTGCCAGCAGCTTGGGACTCATGGCCTACGAGCAGTACTTC.

The V and J genes are TRBV28 and TRBJ2-1; TRBD1 agrees at 8 bases. The CDR3 is made up of 16 amino acids. Trimming removed 4 bases from V and 5 bases from J; junction bases left unmatched: 10. CDR1 and CDR2 (germline): MDHEN, SYDVKM. In nucleotides, the CDR3 is TGTGCCAGCAGTTCTGGAGGACAGGGTACTAACAATGAGCAGTTCTTC. Translating it yields CASSSGGQGTNNEQFF.

The J gene is TRBJ1-2, the V gene TRBV9; D gene unclear. Trimming removed 0 bases from V and 3 bases from J, with 6 bases in between. The CDR3 runs to 13 residues. Germline values: CDR1 SGDLS, CDR2 YYNGEE. As DNA, the CDR3 is TGTGCCAGCAGCGTAGACAGCTACTATGGCTACACCTTC. Protein sequence: CASSVDSYYGYTF. The full variable domain, in which reference TRBV9 and TRBJ1-2 provide the parts outside the CDR3, is DSGVTQTPKHLITATGQRVTLRCSPRSGDLSVYWYQQSLDQGLQFLIQYYNGEERAKGNILERFSAQQFPDLHSELNLSSLELGDSALYFCASSVDSYYGYTFGSGTRLTVV.

This clone was found once. The chain carries TRBV21-1 and TRBJ2-7; TRBD1, the table's D call, lacks a check against the DNA. TRBV21-1 is a pseudogene. CDR3 length equals 15 residues. The chain's CDR3 is CASSKDRGVCYEQYF. As DNA, the CDR3 is TGTGCCAGCAGCAAGGACAGGGGCGTTTGTTACGAGCAGTACTTC.

The V and J genes are TRBV28 and TRBJ2-6, with a weak D call TRBD1 (5 bases). CDR1 and CDR2 (germline): MDHEN, SYDVKM. There are 18 residues in the CDR3. V gave up 6 bases and J gave up 0 bases, with 18 bases separating them. CDR3 protein: CASRTRQSLSSGANVLTF. For the CDR3, the DNA is TGTGCCAGCAGGACAAGACAGAGCCTTAGCTCTGGGGCCAACGTCCTGACTTTC.

The chain has TRBV28 and TRBJ2-7; 8 bases map to TRBD2. There are 16 residues in the CDR3. Germline assignment: CDR1 MDHEN and CDR2 SYDVKM. The J segment lost 5 bases and the V segment lost 5 bases, leaving 14 bases of the junction unmatched. The CDR3 DNA reads TGTGCCAGCAGTCTACTCAGGGGCGGGGGGCTGGACGAGCAGTACTTC. Its translation: CASSLLRGGGLDEQYF.

Here the CDR3 DNA reads TGTGCCAGCAGTCAGTACGAGCAGTACTTC. Residues: CASSQYEQYF. The chain recombines TRBV2 with TRBJ2-7; D not certain. V dropped 5 bases and J dropped 4 bases, with 3 bases sitting between them. This CDR3 has 10 residues. From germline, CDR1 is SNHLY and CDR2 FYNNEI.

This chain joins TRBV2 and TRBJ2-7, with 10 bases fitting TRBD2. This CDR3 has 14 residues. Germline values: CDR1 SNHLY, CDR2 FYNNEI. Trimming cost V 11 bases and J 0 bases; bases outside gene matches: 7. For the CDR3, the DNA is TGTGCCGTCATAGCGGGAGGTAGCTCCTACGAGCAGTACTTC. This sequence encodes CAVIAGGSSYEQYF. Drawing the rest from reference TRBV2 and TRBJ2-7, the complete variable domain is EPEVTQTPSHQVTQMGQEVILRCVPISNHLYFYWYRQILGQKVEFLVSFYNNEISEKSEIFDDQFSVERPDGSNFTLKIRSTKLEDSAMYFCAVIAGGSSYEQYFGPGTRLTVT.

V gene TRBV7-9 combines with J gene TRBJ2-5; 10 nucleotides agree with TRBD2. V gave up 1 base and J gave up 5 bases; unmatched junction bases: 4. This CDR3 contains 15 residues. The germline V gene encodes CDR1 SEHNR and CDR2 FQNEAQ (reference sequence). CDR3 nucleotide sequence: TGTGCCAGCAGCTTAGGAACTAGCGGGACGGAGACCCAGTACTTC. Translation gives CASSLGTSGTETQYF.